What follows are 19 T cell receptor beta chains derived from one specimen sequenced in a study of cytomegalovirus exposure and HLA in healthy donors. Amplification used 60 Vbeta primers and 13 Jbeta primers. Profiled with immunoSEQ multiplex PCR; TCRdb holds only in-frame clones, not every one. Of about 200,000 clones listed, over 65% are singletons. The specimen sequenced was PBMCs. These receptors all stem from a middle-aged man in good health and CMV-seronegative.

The table lists this clone with a count of one. The chain links TRBV10-1 to TRBJ1-5, with 8 bases lining up with TRBD1. Germline values: CDR1 WNHNN, CDR2 SYGVQD (reference sequence). Trimming cost V 8 bases and J 3 bases; bases outside gene matches: 9. The CDR3 is made up of 15 amino acids. The CDR3 region is CASQRTGPNNQPQHF. In DNA, the CDR3 is TGCGCCAGCCAACGGACAGGGCCCAACAATCAGCCCCAGCATTTT.

This chain joins TRBV27 and TRBJ2-7; 9 positions match TRBD1. J gave up 7 bases and V 6 bases, and 13 bases lay outside the gene matches. Germline assignment: CDR1 MNHEY and CDR2 SMNVEV (reference sequence). This CDR3 is 15 amino acids long. The CDR3 DNA is TGTGCCAGCAGCCTCGTTTGGACAGGGGTTAGGGAGCAGTACTTC. This translates into CASSLVWTGVREQYF.

The CDR3 here is CASSQEALSSYNEQFF. In nucleotides, the CDR3 is TGTGCCAGCAGCCAAGAAGCGTTAAGCTCCTACAATGAGCAGTTCTTC. The chain carries TRBV4-2 and TRBJ2-1; D uncertain. Germline assignment: CDR1 LGHNA and CDR2 YNFKEQ. The CDR3 runs 16 residues. V shed 0 bases and J shed 0 bases, with 9 bases lying between them.

The chain is built from TRBV2 and TRBJ2-5; weak D call: TRBD2 (6 bases). Germline CDR1 SNHLY, CDR2 FYNNEI. The CDR3 loop spans 15 amino acids. With 5 bases removed from V and 5 bases from J, the gap between germline ends came to 18 bases. CDR3 sequence: CASSTLRGPRETQYF. The CDR3 nucleotides are TGTGCCAGCAGTACGTTGCGGGGCCCCCGGGAGACCCAGTACTTC.

V gene TRBV6-1 combines with J gene TRBJ2-3; 9 nucleotides line up with TRBD1. The CDR3 sequence is 15 residues long. The ends lost 7 bases at V and 0 bases at J; junction bases unmatched: 5. In germline, CDR1 is MNHNS, CDR2 SASEGT. CDR3 sequence: CASILGQGSTDTQYF. In DNA, the CDR3 is TGTGCCAGCATCCTTGGACAGGGGAGCACAGATACGCAGTATTTT.

This clone was seen once. The chain has TRBV27 and TRBJ2-1; 7 positions match TRBD2. CDR1 is MNHEY, CDR2 SMNVEV, per germline (reference sequence). The length of the CDR3 is 17 residues. J gave up 9 bases and V 4 bases, and 18 bases lay outside the gene matches. The CDR3 region has the DNA TGTGCCAGCAGTTATCTATTTCGTGGCGGGAGTTTGCTTGAGCAGTTCTTC. It codes for CASSYLFRGGSLLEQFF.

The V call is TRBV5-6, the J call TRBJ2-7; 12 bases fit TRBD1. CDR3 length equals 14 residues. The V gene's germline CDR1 is SGHDT and CDR2 YYEEEE. V gave up 9 bases and J gave up 6 bases; unmatched junction bases: 10. The CDR3 DNA follows: TGTGCCACCTGCTTCGGGACAGGGGGCGGCGAGCAGTACTTC. Translation gives CATCFGTGGGEQYF. Filled out from reference TRBV5-6 and TRBJ2-7, the complete variable domain reads DAGVTQSPTHLIKTRGQQVTLRCSPKSGHDTVSWYQQALGQGPQFIFQYYEEEERQRGNFPDRFSGHQFPNYSSELNVNALLLGDSALYLCATCFGTGGGEQYFGPGTRLTVT.

V gene TRBV5-5 combines with J gene TRBJ1-1; the D is unclear. Germline loops: CDR1 SGHKS, CDR2 YYEKEE (reference sequence). The V end was cut by 1 base, the J end by 4 bases, with 14 bases between. This CDR3 is 15 amino acids long. The CDR3 is CASSLMSGVSTEAFF. CDR3 bases: TGTGCCAGCAGCTTGATGTCAGGCGTTAGCACTGAAGCTTTCTTT. The full variable domain, with the rest looked up from reference TRBV5-5 and TRBJ1-1, is DAGVTQSPTHLIKTRGQQVTLRCSPISGHKSVSWYQQVLGQGPQFIFQYYEKEERGRGNFPDRFSARQFPNYSSELNVNALLLGDSALYLCASSLMSGVSTEAFFGQGTRLTVV.

V usage is TRBV7-8 and J usage is TRBJ2-1; 12 bases map to TRBD2. V shed 0 bases and J 0 bases; nucleotides not matched to a gene: 6. The germline V gene encodes CDR1 SGHVS and CDR2 FQNEAQ. The CDR3 consists of 19 residues. DNA for the CDR3: TGTGCCAGCAGCTTAGCGACTAGCGGGAGTTTCTCCTCCTACAATGAGCAGTTCTTC. Translated, it gives CASSLATSGSFSSYNEQFF.

This clone was found a few times. The rearrangement uses TRBV5-1 and TRBJ2-6; 7 nucleotides line up with TRBD1. Trimming cost V 4 bases and J 4 bases; bases outside gene matches: 5. CDR1 and CDR2 from the germline V gene are SGHRS and YFSETQ. CDR3 size: 15 residues. The CDR3 DNA reads TGCGCCAGCAGCCCAGGGGGTGGCGGGGCCAACGTCCTGACTTTC. Translating gives CASSPGGGGANVLTF.

The chain couples TRBV15 to TRBJ1-3; 8 bases agree with TRBD1. Germline values: CDR1 LNHNV, CDR2 YYDKDF (reference sequence). V lost 5 bases to trimming and J lost 1 base; unmatched junction nucleotides: 1. The CDR3 is made up of 14 amino acids. Here the CDR3 DNA reads TGTGCCACCAGCGACAGGGGTTCTGGAAACACCATATATTTT. Protein sequence: CATSDRGSGNTIYF.

V is TRBV10-3 and J is TRBJ2-5; a possible D gene is TRBD2 (6 bases). Germline V gene sequence: CDR1 ENHRY, CDR2 SYGVKD. The CDR3 totals 15 residues. V lost 3 bases and J lost 1, with 12 bases in between. The CDR3 coding sequence is TGTGCCATCAGTGATGAGGTAGCGGTCCAAGAGACCCAGTACTTC. As protein: CAISDEVAVQETQYF.

Only one count was recorded for this clone. V usage is TRBV4-2 and J usage is TRBJ1-1; perhaps TRBD1 as D (6 bases). V lost 4 bases, J lost 3 bases, and 18 bases lay in between. CDR1 is LGHNA, CDR2 YNFKEQ, per germline. The CDR3 is 16 amino acids. The CDR3 DNA reads TGTGCCAGCAGCCCCCAGGGCAGGGGAAGCGACACTGAAGCTTTCTTT. Its protein is CASSPQGRGSDTEAFF.

V and J are TRBV9 and TRBJ2-7, with TRBD2 as a possible D gene (6 bases). This CDR3 contains 15 residues. Trimming removed 0 bases at V and 0 bases at J, with 10 bases between. Germline-derived CDR1 and CDR2 are SGDLS and YYNGEE. The CDR3 protein is CASSVAAGRSYEQYF. The CDR3 DNA reads as TGTGCCAGCAGCGTAGCGGCGGGGCGCTCCTACGAGCAGTACTTC.

This clone has a single count. The V and J genes are TRBV4-1 and TRBJ2-3; tentative D call: TRBD2 (6 bases). Looked up from germline, CDR1 is MGHRA and CDR2 is YSYEKL. V lost 1 base, J lost 5 bases, and 13 bases lay in between. The CDR3 loop spans 15 amino acids. CDR3 amino acids: CASSQGLVGQDTQYF. The CDR3 bases are TGCGCCAGCAGCCAAGGACTAGTTGGTCAAGATACGCAGTATTTT.

This clone was seen a handful of times. The chain employs TRBV5-4 and TRBJ1-2; TRBD1 matches at 8 bases. After removal of 5 bases from V and 5 bases from J, the junction contained 5 bases not matched to a gene. The germline CDR1 and CDR2 sequences are SGHNT and YYREEE (reference sequence). The CDR3 contains 13 residues. Here the CDR3 reads CASSPGTGYGYTF. The DNA for the CDR3 is TGTGCCAGCAGTCCTGGGACAGGATATGGCTACACCTTC.

The V call is TRBV2, the J call TRBJ2-7, with D possibly matching TRBD1 (6 bases). V lost 8 bases and J 5 bases, leaving 13 bases between the germline ends. The germline V gene has CDR1 SNHLY and CDR2 FYNNEI. The CDR3 loop spans 12 amino acids. The CDR3 DNA follows: TGTGCCAGCGGTCAAAGGGGGAACGAGCAGTACTTC. It yields the protein CASGQRGNEQYF.

This chain joins TRBV27 and TRBJ2-1; possible D gene TRBD1, 6 bases. CDR1 is MNHEY, CDR2 SMNVEV, per germline (reference sequence). The CDR3 totals 14 residues. V was cut by 6 bases and J by 9 bases, with 18 bases left in between. CDR3 sequence reads: CASRKPNRATEQFF. The CDR3 DNA follows: TGTGCCAGCAGAAAACCGAACAGGGCTACTGAGCAGTTCTTC.

This chain connects TRBV5-5 to TRBJ2-3, with D maybe TRBD2 (7 bases). Looked up from germline, CDR1 is SGHKS and CDR2 is YYEKEE (reference sequence). The length of the CDR3 is 13 residues. Trimming removed 7 bases from V and 4 bases from J, with 13 bases in between. CDR3: CASGAGAPDTQYF. As DNA, the CDR3 is TGTGCCAGCGGGGCGGGGGCACCAGATACGCAGTATTTT. The complete variable domain, with remaining parts taken from reference TRBV5-5 and TRBJ2-3, reads DAGVTQSPTHLIKTRGQQVTLRCSPISGHKSVSWYQQVLGQGPQFIFQYYEKEERGRGNFPDRFSARQFPNYSSELNVNALLLGDSALYLCASGAGAPDTQYFGPGTRLTVL.